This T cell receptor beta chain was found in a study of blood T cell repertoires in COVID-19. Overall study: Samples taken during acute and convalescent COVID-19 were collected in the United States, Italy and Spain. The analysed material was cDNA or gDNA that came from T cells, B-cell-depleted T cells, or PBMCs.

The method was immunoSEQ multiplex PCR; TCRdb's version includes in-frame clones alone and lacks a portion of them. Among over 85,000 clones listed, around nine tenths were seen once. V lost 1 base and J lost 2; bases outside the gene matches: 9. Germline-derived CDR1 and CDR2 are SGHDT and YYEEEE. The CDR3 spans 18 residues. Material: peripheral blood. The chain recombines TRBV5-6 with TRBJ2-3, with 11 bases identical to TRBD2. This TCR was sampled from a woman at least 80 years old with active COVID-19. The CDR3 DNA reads TGTGCCAGCAGCTTGTGGGGAACTAGCGGGAGTCACACAGATACGCAGTATTTT. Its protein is CASSLWGTSGSHTDTQYF.